This TCR beta chain originates from a study of OX40 agonist ivuxolimab in advanced cancers. The CDR3 contains 12 residues when both ends are counted. The repertoire was sequenced with immunoSEQ multiplex PCR; TCRdb's copy has only in-frame clones and lacks some. The sample lists about 82,000 clones; around 90% were seen once. On this clone: The conserved closing phenylalanine or tryptophan is absent in this CDR3, likely reflecting a read error. The limits of the CDR3 on the DNA are not certain, so only TCRdb's listed CDR3 is given.

This material consisted of CD4+ or CD8+ T cells sorted from blood, taken in a trial of the OX40 agonist ivuxolimab. This chain uses TRBV21-1 with TRBJ1-6. TRBV21-1 is given as a pseudogene. This TCR was recovered from an adult with an advanced solid tumor such as melanoma, head and neck, liver or kidney cancer. CDR3 protein: CASSKDRGRPRS.